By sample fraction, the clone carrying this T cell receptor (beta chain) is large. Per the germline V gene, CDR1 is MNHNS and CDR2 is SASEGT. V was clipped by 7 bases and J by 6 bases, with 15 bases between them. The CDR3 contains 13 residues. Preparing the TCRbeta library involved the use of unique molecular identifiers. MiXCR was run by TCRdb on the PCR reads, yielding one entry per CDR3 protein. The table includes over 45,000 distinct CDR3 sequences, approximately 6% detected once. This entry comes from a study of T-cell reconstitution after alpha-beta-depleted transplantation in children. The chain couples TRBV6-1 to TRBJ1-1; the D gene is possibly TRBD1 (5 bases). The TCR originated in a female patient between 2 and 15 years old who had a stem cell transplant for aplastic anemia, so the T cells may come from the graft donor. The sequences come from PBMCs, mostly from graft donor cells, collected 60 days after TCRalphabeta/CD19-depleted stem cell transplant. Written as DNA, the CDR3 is TGTGCCAGCAAAGAGGGGTATATTGCTGAAGCTTTCTTT. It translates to CASKEGYIAEAFF.